This TCR beta chain originates from a study of cytomegalovirus exposure and HLA in healthy donors (dated by TCRdb to between 2016 and 2019). Background on the whole study: An earlier analysis of roughly 630 of the donors reported 250 to 300 Gb of sequence data and 117 million unique TCR beta sequences from about 179 million T cells. In a later genetic analysis, genome-wide SNP genotypes for about three fifths of the roughly 670 donors were used, and that subset was treated as a discovery cohort. The study aimed to test whether signatures of past pathogen exposure could be identified by cataloging public T cell receptors. Class I and class II HLA loci were covered by the typing at four-digit resolution. Five DR-DQ haplotypes were treated as single units for association and clustering because of strong linkage in the cohort. An early release that covered some 630 HLA-typed donors contained approximately 290 gigabases of sequencing data and some 87 million unique TCR sequences. The later analysis used no new phenotypic data to find candidate immune exposures, relying instead on TCR beta sequences and their occurrence across donors. Every repertoire in the discovery cohort had been generated on one and the same sequencing platform. A later analysis re-examined previously published TCR beta repertoires from 600 to 700 donors and added high-resolution HLA genotyping to investigate patterns of TCR occurrence. Alongside the repertoire data, information on donor age, sex, ethnicity and CMV serostatus was compiled. Using immunosequencing, the study profiled T cell repertoires from 500 to 800 subjects and related those repertoires to cytomegalovirus serostatus. Across 398 genotyped donors of the cohort, an average of roughly 230,000 unique TCR beta nucleotide sequences per donor were sequenced, and roughly 17% of those sequences were non-productive. The number of typed donors differed by locus: about 620-630 for A, B, C, DRB1 and DQB1; 500 to 550 for DQA1; 606 for DPA1; and around 450 for DPB1. Along with the approximately 650-subject first cohort, a separate validation cohort of around 120 different subjects was used. An earlier analysis of 500 to 650 of the donors applied high-throughput TCR beta sequencing to assess whether each TCR beta V gene segment acted as functional or pseudogenic. The study combined high-throughput TCR immunosequencing, statistical association of individual TCRs with disease status, and machine learning to predict cytomegalovirus infection status. Among the 398 genotyped donors, approximately 82% belonged to the genetic ancestry cluster associated with self-reported Caucasian donors. The research as a whole found: According to a later analysis, most CMV-associated TCR beta chains appeared to be HLA-restricted, and the HLA associations seemed to be driven largely by CMV exposure. Strong co-occurrence of HLA alleles, especially DR and DQ, made assigning TCR associations to individual alleles difficult. In a later analysis, HLA-associated TCR beta chains were found to be more clonally expanded and to have lower generation probabilities than equally common non-associated chains. Several of the top co-occurrence clusters appeared to be linked to parvovirus B19, influenza, CMV and Epstein-Barr virus, according to a later analysis. A cluster of highly shared sequence variants was judged likely to be a technical artifact of the sequencing pipeline. Linkage disequilibrium might explain the correlated functional status among segregating V segments, but an unknown experimental factor could not be excluded. The authors suggested that the approach could potentially be extended to other disease states and immunological phenotypes. Immune exposure information for the cohort was limited to CMV serostatus. Because HLA typing was unavailable for some donors at each locus, only the typed subset was used in association tests. In an earlier analysis of over 550 of the donors, most TCR beta V segments were observed in productive rearrangements about 87% or about 30% of the time, broadly matching IMGT annotations. The classifier was reported to diagnose cytomegalovirus status with high specificity and sensitivity in both the original cohort and the validation cohort. An association between a missense DCLRE1C variant and V-gene and J-gene trimming of TCR beta chains was found in a later genetic analysis and replicated in an independent cohort. A further reported finding was that TCR beta sequences accurately predicted the HLA-A and HLA-B alleles for most subjects in the first cohort. Presence/absence analyses assumed roughly uniform sequencing depth across donors, an assumption that may not hold. Compared with the approximately 670-donor mean, donors in an Asian-associated ancestry cluster had fewer N-insertions in productive TCRs, according to a later genetic analysis. Most TCR sequences were observed very rarely across donors, whereas some public TCRs were present in many individuals. In vitro tests confirmed that a few of the cytomegalovirus-associated TCR beta chains recognize cytomegalovirus antigens. The cohort was sequenced for TCR beta chains only, and without alpha or paired-chain data the features that could be detected were limited. At a false discovery rate of 0.05, a later analysis linked approximately 18,000 TCR beta sequences to specific HLA alleles. Because counts were too low, roughly 17 rarely observed V segments, including chromosome 9 orphons, were left out of the earlier analysis of 587 of the donors. The study listed approximately 150 TCR beta chains as associated with cytomegalovirus. According to a later analysis, TCR association rates differed among HLA loci, with DRB1 alleles showing the most associated TCRs and HLA-C alleles showing the fewest.

In total, over 600 healthy bone marrow donors made up the cohort. All cohort members were sampled while nominally healthy, although unrecorded immune exposures were likely present. The donor tested CMV seropositive, placing the donor among the 250 to 350 seropositive members of the cohort. Each donor provided a peripheral blood sample, and peripheral blood mononuclear cells were used for TCR beta sequencing. The Qiagen DNeasy Blood Extraction Kit was used to extract genomic DNA from the blood cell samples. The library came from the immunoSEQ multiplex PCR assay. The multiplex PCR relied on a mix of 60 forward primers for TCR Vbeta segments and 13 reverse primers for TCR Jbeta segments. A multiplex PCR assay on genomic DNA amplified the CDR3 region of rearranged TCR beta genes. On the Illumina HiSeq System, the amplified TCR beta libraries were sequenced as 87-base-pair reads. The original pipeline was this. A later analysis counted about 80 million unique TCR beta chains across the 666 repertoires, and approximately 11 million of these chains were shared by at least two donors. A nearest-neighbor algorithm error-corrected the raw reads and collapsed the reads into unique sequences, merging closely related sequences to remove PCR and sequencing errors. CDR3 sequences were aligned to IMGT reference sequences to assign V, D and J gene segments. For a sequence to be retained, at least a six-nucleotide match to both a V gene segment and a J gene segment was required. Rearrangements were called productive when the CDR3 lacked stop codons and stayed in frame with V and J; all others were non-productive. Following IMGT convention, CDR3 was defined as the stretch from the second conserved V-encoded cysteine to the conserved J-encoded phenylalanine. The earlier analysis of a few hundred of the donors excluded sequences that lacked an unambiguous match to a single V gene segment. An earlier analysis of fewer than 650 of the donors classified V segments as functional when productive rearrangements were above 56.7% and as segregating when the standard deviation between donors was above 5%. A statistical classification framework was developed to diagnose cytomegalovirus status using the catalog of TCR beta chain sequences. In a later analysis, V and J genes were assigned by comparing TCR nucleotide sequences against IMGT/GENE-DB human TR gene sequences. In a later analysis, CDR3 sequences and most-parsimonious VDJ recombination scenarios were assigned using the TCRdist pipeline. In a later analysis, each TCR beta chain was defined by its CDR3 amino acid sequence together with its V-gene family, and reads without a unique V-gene family were excluded. To address suspected cross-contamination and a sequencing artifact, a later analysis removed under 600 highly shared, low-generation-probability nucleotide sequences. In a later analysis, a clonal expansion index for each public chain was calculated from normalized within-repertoire ranks of inferred template counts. In a later analysis, generation probabilities were computed with a VDJ recombination model fitted to out-of-frame rearrangements, and the resulting probabilities were checked against IGoR. In a later analysis, hypergeometric tests were used to score TCR-TCR, TCR-HLA and TCR-CMV co-occurrence, with a repertoire-size bias correction applied to TCR pairs. False discovery rates were estimated in a later analysis by permuting HLA or CMV assignments 20 times. A later analysis grouped co-occurring TCRs with DBSCAN, adding TCRdist sequence similarity when clustering within HLA-allele-positive subsets. For co-occurrence clustering, repertoires with fewer than 30,000 or more than 120,000 public chains were excluded, along with 5 or 6 repertoires with anomalous nucleotide sharing. TCRdb re-hosts the immuneACCESS table, in-frame sequences only. Its copies lack some clones; in the studies checked, an unresolved V gene accounts for under half of them, and the cause for the rest is not known. V and J calls and clone size are as listed in that table; D and trimming were resolved from the DNA. The sample records around 200,000 clones, 70% of which are singletons. The ten biggest clones cover 2.6% of the sample.

This clone came up once. No antigen is known for it. No base qualities exist here, and no much larger clone lies one base off it. Specimen: PBMCs. The sequence derives from a man between 35 and 55 years old in good health and CMV-seropositive.

For the CDR3, the sequence is CASSLDGQGGGQYF. DNA sequence: TGTGCCAGCAGCTTGGATGGCCAGGGGGGAGGGCAGTACTTC. The chain links TRBV5-4 with TRBJ2-7; the D gene is perhaps TRBD1, from 7 matching bases. The junction shows trimming of 0 bases on V and 9 bases on J, plus 16 bases between the germline ends. The germline V gene encodes CDR1 SGHNT and CDR2 YYREEE (reference sequence). The CDR3 holds 14 amino acids from the cysteine to the phenylalanine. The DNA shown is the 42-base CDR3, in frame from base 1.